The 26 T cell receptor beta chains given below trace back to one sample, sequenced in a study of monozygotic twins with inflammatory bowel disease. Using the 5' RACE reads, TCRdb records one entry per CDR3 protein without DNA. This sample carries about 380,000 distinct CDR3 sequences, with about 2.5% going to the ten biggest clones. Source material: blood. All receptors come from a human donor with ulcerative colitis or Crohn's disease, or a healthy co-twin of an affected twin (not recorded which).

This chain joins TRBV10-3 and TRBJ2-3. Germline V gene sequence: CDR1 ENHRY, CDR2 SYGVKD. This CDR3 region has 15 residues. CDR3 in amino acids: CAIENEKTSTDTQYF.

This chain uses TRBV20-1 with TRBJ2-7; the TCRdb call, TRBD1, lacks DNA for checking. The CDR3 covers 14 residues. Germline V CDR1 and CDR2: DFQATT, SNEGSKA (reference sequence). The CDR3: CSAMYRGPGYEQYF.

This rearrangement joins TRBV7-2 to TRBJ1-2; TCRdb gives TRBD1 as the D gene, but with no DNA this cannot be confirmed. CDR1 and CDR2 (germline): SGHTA, FQGNSA. This CDR3 spans 15 amino acids. The CDR3 reads CASSLQPGAPYGYTF.

This sequence joins TRBV18 and TRBJ2-1; TCRdb proposes TRBD1, but this gene call is untestable without DNA. The CDR3 runs to 13 residues. Germline V lookup: CDR1 KGHSH, CDR2 LQKENI. CDR3 residues: CASSSERAREQFF. Drawing the rest from reference TRBV18 and TRBJ2-1, the complete variable domain is NAGVMQNPRHLVRRRGQEARLRCSPMKGHSHVYWYRQLPEEGLKFMVYLQKENIIDESGMPKERFSAEFPKEGPSILRIQQVVRGDSAAYFCASSSERAREQFFGPGTRLTVL.

V is TRBV6-5 and J is TRBJ1-2. Germline assignment: CDR1 MNHEY and CDR2 SVGAGI. The CDR3 is made up of 15 amino acids. The CDR3: CASSYITAAGYGYTF.

This rearrangement joins TRBV15 to TRBJ1-2; TCRdb gives TRBD1 as the D gene, but with no DNA this cannot be confirmed. This CDR3 region has 15 residues. In germline, CDR1 is LNHNV, CDR2 YYDKDF (reference sequence). This CDR3 reads CATSRDQGLSYGYTF. The variable domain in full, completed from reference TRBV15 and TRBJ1-2, reads DAMVIQNPRYQVTQFGKPVTLSCSQTLNHNVMYWYQQKSSQAPKLLFHYYDKDFNNEADTPDNFQSRRPNTSFCFLDIRSPGLGDTAMYLCATSRDQGLSYGYTFGSGTRLTVV.

The chain carries TRBV6-5 and TRBJ2-7; the TRBD2 assignment by TCRdb is unverifiable without DNA. This CDR3 is 16 amino acids long. Germline lookup yields CDR1 MNHEY and CDR2 SVGAGI. The CDR3 spells CASSFISGGRSYEQYF.

This chain links TRBV7-2 with TRBJ2-5; TCRdb's D gene call, TRBD2, goes unchecked for lack of DNA. The CDR3 length is 14 residues. Germline CDR1 SGHTA, CDR2 FQGNSA. CDR3: CASSSGLASETQYF. The full variable domain, completed using reference TRBV7-2 and TRBJ2-5, is GAGVSQSPSNKVTEKGKDVELRCDPISGHTALYWYRQSLGQGLEFLIYFQGNSAPDKSGLPSDRFSAERTGGSVSTLTIQRTQQEDSAVYLCASSSGLASETQYFGPGTRLLVL.

V is TRBV5-5 and J is TRBJ2-7; TCRdb's D gene call, TRBD2, goes unchecked for lack of DNA. This CDR3 has 15 residues. CDR1 and CDR2 (germline): SGHKS, YYEKEE (reference sequence). CDR3: CASSLRPDGPYEQYF.

The rearrangement joins TRBV11-1 to TRBJ2-3; as DNA is missing, the TRBD2 call by TCRdb cannot be tested. This CDR3 spans 20 amino acids. Germline V gene lookup returns CDR1 SGHAT and CDR2 FQDESV (reference sequence). CDR3 amino acids: CASSSRLAGALTSSTDTQYF.

The chain couples TRBV29-1 to TRBJ2-3. The CDR3 consists of 13 residues. Germline V gene lookup returns CDR1 SQVTM and CDR2 ANQGSEA. CDR3: CSVRRTSTDTQYF.

The V and J genes are TRBV15 and TRBJ2-3; the D gene TCRdb calls, TRBD1, cannot be checked with no DNA. This CDR3 contains 15 residues. Germline V gene lookup returns CDR1 LNHNV and CDR2 YYDKDF (reference sequence). This chain's CDR3 is CATSRDDPGSDTQYF.

The gene calls are TRBV24-1 and TRBJ2-2; TCRdb reports TRBD1, a call that lacks DNA to check it against. Germline V gene lookup returns CDR1 KGHDR and CDR2 SFDVKD. The CDR3 extends over 14 amino acids. CDR3 residues: CATLGQGATGELFF.

This chain links TRBV20-1 with TRBJ1-1. Germline lookup yields CDR1 DFQATT and CDR2 SNEGSKA (reference sequence). The CDR3 totals 17 residues. The chain's CDR3 is CSASGPHGPRENTEAFF.

The chain employs TRBV7-2 and TRBJ1-4. CDR3 length equals 16 residues. Per germline, CDR1 SGHTA and CDR2 FQGNSA. The CDR3: CASSPSSGRPNEKLFF. The full variable domain, its missing parts supplied by reference TRBV7-2 and TRBJ1-4, is GAGVSQSPSNKVTEKGKDVELRCDPISGHTALYWYRQSLGQGLEFLIYFQGNSAPDKSGLPSDRFSAERTGGSVSTLTIQRTQQEDSAVYLCASSPSSGRPNEKLFFGSGTQLSVL.

The gene calls are TRBV6-1 and TRBJ2-5; lacking DNA, the TRBD1 call made by TCRdb goes unchecked. The CDR3 length is 13 residues. Germline V gene lookup returns CDR1 MNHNS and CDR2 SASEGT. The CDR3 here is CASRTRGGETQYF.

The chain links TRBV6-5 to TRBJ2-7; TCRdb's D call of TRBD1 is untestable without DNA. The CDR3 contains 11 residues. CDR1 MNHEY and CDR2 SVGAGI come from the germline V gene. CDR3: CASPQSYEQYF.

V is TRBV11-2 and J is TRBJ2-2. This CDR3 region has 15 residues. Germline V gives CDR1 SGHAT, CDR2 FQNNGV. CDR3 protein: CASSLGRTYTGELFF.

CDR3 protein: CASSFYSRGTDTQYF. The chain couples TRBV5-6 to TRBJ2-3; TCRdb's D gene call, TRBD2, goes unchecked for lack of DNA. The CDR3 contains 15 residues. Germline V gene lookup returns CDR1 SGHDT and CDR2 YYEEEE.

The V and J genes are TRBV11-1 and TRBJ1-1. The CDR3 runs 14 residues. The germline V gene encodes CDR1 SGHAT and CDR2 FQDESV (reference sequence). The CDR3 sequence: CASSYQSMNTEAFF.

J is TRBJ2-6 and V is TRBV29-1; TCRdb's D gene call, TRBD1, goes unchecked for lack of DNA. The germline V gene has CDR1 SQVTM and CDR2 ANQGSEA. The CDR3 contains 18 residues. The CDR3: CSVEDRVGDTSGANVLTF.

The V and J genes are TRBV7-9 and TRBJ1-1; TCRdb picks TRBD1, but there is no DNA to check that call. This CDR3 has 15 amino acids. CDR1 and CDR2 (germline): SEHNR, FQNEAQ (reference sequence). CDR3 loop: CASSSGGRGNTEAFF.

This chain's CDR3 is CSAKSTVQETQYF. The chain combines TRBV20-1 with TRBJ2-5; TCRdb's D gene call, TRBD1, goes unchecked for lack of DNA. The CDR3 is made up of 13 amino acids. Germline CDR1 and CDR2: DFQATT and SNEGSKA (reference sequence).

This chain connects TRBV7-9 to TRBJ1-1; absent DNA, TCRdb's TRBD1 call cannot be checked. There are 14 residues in the CDR3. Looked up from germline, CDR1 is SEHNR and CDR2 is FQNEAQ (reference sequence). CDR3 sequence reads: CASSSNRGNTEAFF.

CDR3 in amino acids: CASRDVSSNQPQHF. The gene calls are TRBV7-2 and TRBJ1-5. The CDR3 spans 14 residues. Germline CDR1 reads SGHTA; CDR2 reads FQGNSA.

The chain uses TRBV3-1 and TRBJ2-7. This CDR3 is built from 14 residues. Germline values: CDR1 LGHDT, CDR2 YNNKEL (reference sequence). The CDR3 protein is CASSQVYSSYEQYF.